The next 30 T cell receptor beta chains were all read from a single sample in a study of blood T cell repertoires in COVID-19. TCRdb's copy holds only in-frame clones and misses some; the assay was immunoSEQ multiplex PCR. The table has 110,000 to 150,000 clones, roughly 77% seen once. The sequenced sample was peripheral blood. These receptors came from a man between 60 and 75 years old with acute or convalescent COVID-19.

This rearrangement joins TRBV6-5 to TRBJ2-7; 9 bases fit TRBD1. Trimming removed 7 bases from V and 5 bases from J; junction bases left unmatched: 6. In germline, CDR1 is MNHEY, CDR2 SVGAGI. The CDR3 extends over 13 amino acids. This CDR3 reads CASIKDRGHEQYF. CDR3 sequence (DNA): TGTGCCAGCATTAAGGACAGGGGCCACGAGCAGTACTTC.

The chain recombines TRBV3-1 (or the pseudogene TRBV3-2) with TRBJ2-2; 14 nucleotides line up with TRBD2. Germline CDR1 LGHDT, CDR2 YNNKEL (reference sequence). The CDR3 length is 16 residues. V trimming: 1 base; J trimming: 5 bases; junction bases outside the gene matches: 0. CDR3: CASSQGTSGGTGELFF. In DNA, the CDR3 is TGTGCCAGCAGCCAAGGGACTAGCGGGGGGACCGGGGAGCTGTTTTTT.

The rearrangement joins TRBV19 to TRBJ2-7; TRBD1 is a possible D gene (6 bases). V lost 5 bases to trimming and J lost 6 bases, with 17 bases between them. CDR3 length equals 14 residues. CDR1 LNHDA and CDR2 SQIVND come from the germline V gene (reference sequence). The CDR3 here is CASSPTGEGREQYF. CDR3 nucleotides: TGTGCCAGTAGTCCGACAGGAGAGGGTCGCGAGCAGTACTTC.

The chain is built from TRBV27 and TRBJ2-4; D gene unclear. This CDR3 region has 16 residues. Trimming took 2 bases from V and 0 from J, leaving 11 bases between them. Germline assignment: CDR1 MNHEY and CDR2 SMNVEV (reference sequence). The CDR3 loop reads CASSLLNSLAKNIQYF. The CDR3, as DNA: TGTGCCAGCAGTTTACTTAACAGCCTAGCCAAAAACATTCAGTACTTC.

The chain carries TRBV6-5 and TRBJ1-2; D is unclear. This CDR3 contains 11 residues. V was cut by 5 bases and J by 7 bases, with 8 bases left in between. Germline V gene lookup returns CDR1 MNHEY and CDR2 SVGAGI. Written as DNA, the CDR3 is TGTGCCAGCAGTCAGGCTGGTGGCTACACCTTC. It specifies CASSQAGGYTF.

This chain uses TRBV23-1 with TRBJ2-1; 9 positions agree with TRBD2. TRBV23-1 is marked as an open reading frame, function uncertain. J lost 8 bases, V lost 4 bases, and 9 bases had no gene match. CDR3 length: 15 residues. The CDR3 is CASSRSGTSLDEQFF. The CDR3 DNA is TGCGCCAGCAGTCGATCCGGGACTAGCCTGGATGAGCAGTTCTTC.

This clone was detected a few times. The rearrangement links TRBV19 to TRBJ2-7; a possible D gene is TRBD2 (7 bases). V shed 1 base and J shed 6 bases, with 16 bases lying between them. The germline gives CDR1 LNHDA, CDR2 SQIVND (reference sequence). This CDR3 is 15 amino acids long. The DNA of the CDR3 is TGTGCCAGTAGTATAGCTGGGGGGGCTGGTCGCGAGCAGTACTTC. Protein: CASSIAGGAGREQYF.

The chain joins TRBV28 to TRBJ2-7, with D perhaps TRBD1 (5 bases). V was clipped by 7 bases and J by 2 bases, with 15 bases between them. The CDR3 has 14 amino acids. Germline V gene lookup returns CDR1 MDHEN and CDR2 SYDVKM. The CDR3 here is CASIGGAPAYEQYF. DNA for the CDR3: TGTGCCAGCATCGGTGGGGCGCCTGCCTACGAGCAGTACTTC.

This chain joins TRBV19 and TRBJ2-6; TRBD1 aligns across 7 bases. Germline-derived CDR1 and CDR2 are LNHDA and SQIVND (reference sequence). V lost 4 bases and J lost 2; bases outside the gene matches: 8. The CDR3 runs to 17 residues. For the CDR3, the DNA is TGTGCCAGTAGTACCGGGACAGTTATTCCTGGGGCCAACGTCCTGACTTTC. It codes for CASSTGTVIPGANVLTF.

V and J are TRBV19 and TRBJ1-5; D not resolved. The CDR3 has 15 residues. Per the germline V gene, CDR1 is LNHDA and CDR2 is SQIVND (reference sequence). The ends were cut back, 0 bases at V and 5 bases at J, with 11 bases in the middle. CDR3 nucleotide sequence: TGTGCCAGTAGTATAGAGCCGGGAGATTATCAGCCCCAGCATTTT. Translated, it gives CASSIEPGDYQPQHF. The full variable domain, with the rest looked up from reference TRBV19 and TRBJ1-5, is DGGITQSPKYLFRKEGQNVTLSCEQNLNHDAMYWYRQDPGQGLRLIYYSQIVNDFQKGDIAEGYSVSREKKESFPLTVTSAQKNPTAFYLCASSIEPGDYQPQHFGDGTRLSIL.

J is TRBJ2-5 and V is TRBV27; 7 nucleotides match TRBD1. CDR1 is MNHEY and CDR2 is SMNVEV in the germline V gene (reference sequence). V shed 4 bases and J 5 bases; nucleotides not matched to a gene: 10. This CDR3 contains 15 residues. CDR3 in amino acids: CASSSTSGQPETQYF. The CDR3 DNA is TGTGCCAGCAGTTCCACATCGGGACAGCCGGAGACCCAGTACTTC.

A single count supports this clone. The rearrangement joins TRBV5-1 to TRBJ2-3, with no clear D. From germline, CDR1 is SGHRS and CDR2 YFSETQ. V shed 2 bases and J shed 5 bases, with 6 bases lying between them. The CDR3 consists of 12 residues. CDR3 nucleotides: TGCGCCAGCAGCTTCTCCGTAGATACGCAGTATTTT. Protein sequence: CASSFSVDTQYF.

The genes are TRBV2 and TRBJ2-1; D gene ambiguous. The CDR3 extends over 11 amino acids. Trimming left V 7 bases short and J 4 bases short, with 5 bases between. Germline V CDR1 and CDR2: SNHLY, FYNNEI. CDR3 coding DNA: TGTGCCAGCAACATATACAATGAGCAGTTCTTC. Amino acid sequence: CASNIYNEQFF.

V and J are TRBV27 and TRBJ2-1; unclear D gene. Germline CDR1 MNHEY, CDR2 SMNVEV (reference sequence). V shed 1 base and J shed 1 base, with 11 bases lying between them. This CDR3 spans 16 amino acids. This chain's CDR3 is CASSLYPVPSYNEQFF. As DNA, the CDR3 is TGTGCCAGCAGTTTATATCCAGTGCCATCCTACAATGAGCAGTTCTTC.

V is TRBV30 and J is TRBJ1-1; D perhaps matches TRBD1 (6 bases). Germline-derived CDR1 and CDR2 are GTSNPN and SVGIG (reference sequence). V was trimmed by 5 bases and J by 1 base, leaving 8 bases between them. The CDR3 consists of 12 residues. CDR3 residues: CAWSDRNTEAFF. The CDR3 DNA follows: TGTGCCTGGTCGGACAGGAACACTGAAGCTTTCTTT.

The chain carries TRBV11-2 and TRBJ2-1; D gene unclear. V was trimmed by 1 base and J by 9 bases, leaving 7 bases between them. The CDR3 loop spans 12 amino acids. Germline values: CDR1 SGHAT, CDR2 FQNNGV. The CDR3 spells CASSLGATEQFF. CDR3 sequence (DNA): TGTGCCAGCAGCTTAGGGGCAACTGAGCAGTTCTTC.

The CDR3 sequence: CAWSRASGNTIYF. The CDR3 DNA is TGTGCCTGGAGCCGAGCTTCTGGAAACACCATATATTTT. The rearrangement links TRBV30 to TRBJ1-3; D remains ambiguous. Deletions cut 3 bases from V and 1 base from J, with 7 bases between. The germline CDR1 and CDR2 sequences are GTSNPN and SVGIG (reference sequence). CDR3 length: 13 amino acids.

This clone was seen a handful of times. CDR3 DNA: TGTGCCACCCGTGATAGCGGGAGTGTAGATACGCAGTATTTT. It yields the protein CATRDSGSVDTQYF. The chain has TRBV28 and TRBJ2-3; 9 bases are shared with TRBD2. Germline-derived CDR1 and CDR2 are MDHEN and SYDVKM. V was pared by 10 bases and J by 5 bases, with 10 bases of the junction left unmatched. The CDR3 length is 14 residues. The full variable domain, rest sourced from reference TRBV28 and TRBJ2-3, is DVKVTQSSRYLVKRTGEKVFLECVQDMDHENMFWYRQDPGLGLRLIYFSYDVKMKEKGDIPEGYSVSREKKERFSLILESASTNQTSMYLCATRDSGSVDTQYFGPGTRLTVL.

This clone came up a few times. The genes are TRBV7-8 and TRBJ2-5, with TRBD2 matching 15 bases. With V trimmed by 4 bases and J by 5 bases, 5 bases remained unmatched. The CDR3 runs 16 residues. CDR1 is SGHVS, CDR2 FQNEAQ, per germline. DNA for the CDR3: TGTGCCAGCAGCTCTGGACTAGCGGGAGGGAGGGAGACCCAGTACTTC. Translated, it gives CASSSGLAGGRETQYF. The whole variable domain, remainder taken from reference TRBV7-8 and TRBJ2-5, is GAGVSQSPRYKVAKRGQDVALRCDPISGHVSLFWYQQALGQGPEFLTYFQNEAQLDKSGLPSDRFFAERPEGSVSTLKIQRTQQEDSAVYLCASSSGLAGGRETQYFGPGTRLLVL.

The chain is built from TRBV28 and TRBJ1-2; D gene unclear. Germline V lookup: CDR1 MDHEN, CDR2 SYDVKM. V shed 6 bases and J shed 4 bases, with 15 bases lying between them. CDR3 size: 14 residues. This CDR3 reads CASSRSRLGYGYTF. In DNA form, the CDR3 reads TGTGCCAGCAGCCGTTCTAGGTTAGGCTATGGCTACACCTTC.

The V and J genes are TRBV9 and TRBJ1-5; 7 bases line up with TRBD1. Losses at the gene ends were 0 bases for V and 6 bases for J; bases not matched to a gene: 6. The length of the CDR3 is 15 residues. In germline, CDR1 is SGDLS, CDR2 YYNGEE. Here the CDR3 DNA reads TGTGCCAGCAGCGTAGGTGAGGGGGCGGGTCAGCCCCAGCATTTT. This encodes CASSVGEGAGQPQHF.

The chain links TRBV11-3 to TRBJ2-1; 10 bases are a match to TRBD2. The CDR3 totals 13 residues. Per germline, CDR1 SGHNT and CDR2 YENEEA. The trim removed 5 bases at V and 7 bases at J, leaving 2 bases unmatched. CDR3 protein: CASSLSGRNEQFF. CDR3 DNA sequence: TGTGCCAGCAGCCTTAGCGGGAGGAATGAGCAGTTCTTC.

The count of this clone is one. The V call is TRBV5-1, the J call TRBJ2-2, with a tentative D call TRBD1 (5 bases). Germline CDR1 is SGHRS and CDR2 is YFSETQ. The CDR3 consists of 15 residues. The ends were cut back, 1 base at V and 3 bases at J, with 10 bases in the middle. The CDR3 bases are TGCGCCAGCAGCTTGACAGGCGACGACACCGGGGAGCTGTTTTTT. Protein sequence: CASSLTGDDTGELFF.

As regards this clone: Other DNA sequences from this sample encode an identical CDR3 as well. The rearrangement joins TRBV5-4 to TRBJ2-3, with TRBD2 identical over 7 bases. The length of the CDR3 is 14 residues. CDR1 SGHNT and CDR2 YYREEE come from the germline V gene (reference sequence). The V gene end was trimmed by 5 bases and the J gene end by 0 bases; junction bases not matched to a gene: 3. In DNA, the CDR3 is TGTGCCAGCAGTTCTAGCGGTAGCACAGATACGCAGTATTTT. It codes for CASSSSGSTDTQYF.

The rearrangement links TRBV12-3 or TRBV12-4 to TRBJ2-5; D unclear. V lost 6 bases and J lost 4, with 3 bases in between. The length of the CDR3 is 10 residues. The CDR3 nucleotides are TGTGCCAGCAGCGGAGAGACCCAGTACTTC. Translating gives CASSGETQYF.

The chain combines TRBV9 with TRBJ2-2, with TRBD2 matching 7 bases. With 4 bases clipped from V and 7 bases from J, the junction kept 4 bases outside the gene matches. The CDR3 has 13 residues. From germline, CDR1 is SGDLS and CDR2 YYNGEE. The CDR3 DNA reads TGTGCCAGCAGCCTGTGGGAGGGCGGGGAGCTGTTTTTT. Amino acids: CASSLWEGGELFF.

The V gene is TRBV2, the J gene TRBJ2-7; TRBD2 agrees at 7 bases. This CDR3 is 13 amino acids long. V lost 5 bases and J lost 7; bases outside the gene matches: 8. Germline V gene lookup returns CDR1 SNHLY and CDR2 FYNNEI. The CDR3 DNA reads TGTGCCAGCAGTACCACCAGCGGGAAAGAGCAGTACTTC. The encoded protein is CASSTTSGKEQYF.

This CDR3 reads CASSPGLASLRNEQFF. CDR3 sequence (DNA): TGTGCCAGTAGCCCGGGACTAGCGTCCCTCCGCAATGAGCAGTTCTTC. The chain employs TRBV19 and TRBJ2-1; 10 positions match TRBD2. V lost 6 bases, J lost 6 bases, and 11 bases stayed unmatched. This CDR3 region has 16 residues. CDR1 is LNHDA and CDR2 is SQIVND in the germline V gene (reference sequence).

The chain joins TRBV19 to TRBJ1-5; 7 nucleotides line up with TRBD1. CDR1 and CDR2 (germline): LNHDA, SQIVND (reference sequence). With 4 bases clipped from V and 3 bases from J, the junction kept 3 bases outside the gene matches. The CDR3 length is 14 residues. CDR3 bases: TGTGCCAGTAGTAACACAGGGGTCAATCAGCCCCAGCATTTT. Residues: CASSNTGVNQPQHF.

The rearrangement joins TRBV30 to TRBJ2-1; 8 positions agree with TRBD2. CDR1 is GTSNPN, CDR2 SVGIG, per germline (reference sequence). V was pared by 5 bases and J by 8 bases, with 8 bases of the junction left unmatched. The length of the CDR3 is 13 residues. The CDR3 bases are TGTGCCTGGTTGTCGGGAGGGGGATATGAGCAGTTCTTC. It encodes CAWLSGGGYEQFF.